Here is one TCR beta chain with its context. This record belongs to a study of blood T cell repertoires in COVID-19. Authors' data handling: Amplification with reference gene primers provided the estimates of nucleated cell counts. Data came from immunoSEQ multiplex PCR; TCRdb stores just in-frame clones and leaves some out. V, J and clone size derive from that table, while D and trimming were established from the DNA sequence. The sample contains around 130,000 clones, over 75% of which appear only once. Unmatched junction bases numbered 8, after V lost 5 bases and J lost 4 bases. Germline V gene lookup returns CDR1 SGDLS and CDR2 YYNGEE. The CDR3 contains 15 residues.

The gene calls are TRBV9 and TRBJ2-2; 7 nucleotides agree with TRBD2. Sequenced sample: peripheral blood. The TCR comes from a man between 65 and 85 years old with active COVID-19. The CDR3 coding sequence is TGTGCCAGCAGGGGCGGGGCTAGCGGCACCGGGGAGCTGTTTTTT. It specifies CASRGGASGTGELFF.